Shown below are 13 T cell receptor beta chains from a single sample sequenced in a study of regulatory T cells in long-lasting Graves disease. Both iRepertoire HTBI primers and Arm-PCR of CDR3 regions were used to build the TCR beta libraries. One entry per CDR3 protein, called by TCRdb with MiXCR from the multiplex PCR reads. Altogether 400,000 to 500,000 distinct CDR3 sequences are present, less than 15% being singletons, with the ten largest covering over 15%. Specified time point: newly diagnosed GD, antithyroid drugs for less than 3 months. Construction of the TCR library relied on RNA isolated from PBMCs. These data also featured in a second study, about T cells in Graves' hyperthyroidism and ophthalmopathy.

Material: peripheral blood mononuclear cells (PBMCs), obtained at new diagnosis, from a patient treated with antithyroid drugs. Receptor source: a woman in her fifties or sixties with Graves disease.

This clonotype was recorded at least ten times. The gene calls are TRBV6-1 and TRBJ2-7; a weak D match, TRBD1 (6 bases). This CDR3 region has 15 residues. Trimming removed 7 bases at V and 2 bases at J, with 18 bases between. Germline V gene lookup returns CDR1 MNHNS and CDR2 SASEGT. The DNA of the CDR3 is TGTGCCAGCAATAACAGGTACAGGGCCACCTACGAGCAGTACTTC. Residues: CASNNRYRATYEQYF.

The chain combines TRBV27 with TRBJ1-2, with no clear D. Germline-derived CDR1 and CDR2 are MNHEY and SMNVEV (reference sequence). The germline V and J ends were trimmed by 2 bases and 4 bases, with 11 bases remaining between them. This CDR3 has 14 residues. CDR3 in DNA: TGTGCCAGCAGTTTAAGTTCAGGAGTCTATGGCTACACCTTC. It translates to CASSLSSGVYGYTF.

This clonotype appeared many times. The chain links TRBV12-3 or TRBV12-4 to TRBJ2-1; TRBD2 aligns across 16 bases. V shed 1 base and J 15 bases; nucleotides not matched to a gene: 12. The CDR3 has 17 amino acids. DNA for the CDR3: TGTGCCAGCAGTTTAGTCGGGACTAGCGGGAGGGCCTCGGTTTCGTTCTTC. This encodes CASSLVGTSGRASVSFF.

This clonotype showed up many times. The chain carries TRBV29-1 and TRBJ2-1, with 7 positions matching TRBD2. CDR1 is SQVTM, CDR2 ANQGSEA, per germline. The CDR3 runs 16 residues. Trimming removed 2 bases from V and 0 bases from J; junction bases left unmatched: 7. The CDR3 region is CSVEFRTGGSYNEQFF. The CDR3 DNA is TGCAGCGTTGAATTCCGGACGGGAGGCTCCTACAATGAGCAGTTCTTC.

The table lists this clonotype with many counts. This rearrangement joins TRBV4-1 to TRBJ1-4; D call uncertain. Germline-derived CDR1 and CDR2 are MGHRA and YSYEKL. This CDR3 has 16 amino acids. V lost 1 base, J lost 4 bases, and 13 bases lay in between. CDR3 sequence: CASSQGQWAFNEKLFF. Here the CDR3 DNA reads TGCGCCAGCAGCCAAGGGCAGTGGGCATTTAATGAAAAACTGTTTTTT.

This clonotype was recorded many times. The rearrangement links TRBV18 to TRBJ1-1, with D hard to call. The CDR3 extends over 13 amino acids. Trimming took 3 bases from V and 1 from J, leaving 6 bases between them. From germline, CDR1 is KGHSH and CDR2 LQKENI. CDR3 coding DNA: TGTGCCAGCTCACCGATGGAGAACACTGAAGCTTTCTTT. Translating gives CASSPMENTEAFF.

The rearrangement links TRBV18 to TRBJ2-1, with 7 bases matching TRBD1. Per germline, CDR1 KGHSH and CDR2 LQKENI. The CDR3 spans 17 residues. Germline trimming cut 4 bases from V and 5 bases from J; bases unmatched to any gene: 14. CDR3 nucleotides: TGTGCCAGCTCACAACCGTCTGTGGGACAGATTAACAATGAGCAGTTCTTC. It specifies CASSQPSVGQINNEQFF.

The V and J genes are TRBV18 and TRBJ2-7; weak D call: TRBD2 (5 bases). With 0 bases removed from V and 4 bases from J, the gap between germline ends came to 10 bases. Germline values: CDR1 KGHSH, CDR2 LQKENI. This CDR3 is 14 amino acids long. The CDR3 reads CASSPPSGMYEQYF. The CDR3 region has the DNA TGTGCCAGCTCACCACCCTCCGGGATGTACGAGCAGTACTTC.

This clonotype was seen more than once but under ten times. The chain is built from TRBV25-1 and TRBJ2-5, with 8 bases that match TRBD1. This CDR3 is 15 amino acids long. Looked up from germline, CDR1 is MGHDK and CDR2 is SYGVNS. Unmatched junction bases numbered 7, after V lost 3 bases and J lost 4 bases. CDR3 region: CASSETDRGVETQYF. The DNA for the CDR3 is TGTGCCAGCAGTGAGACAGACAGGGGTGTAGAGACCCAGTACTTC.

This clonotype appeared a few times. The V and J genes are TRBV7-9 and TRBJ1-1; D perhaps matches TRBD1 (5 bases). This CDR3 is built from 14 residues. Germline values: CDR1 SEHNR, CDR2 FQNEAQ (reference sequence). V shed 5 bases and J shed 6 bases, with 16 bases lying between them. The CDR3 sequence: CASSEPGRPAEAFF. The CDR3 DNA follows: TGTGCCAGCAGCGAACCGGGACGCCCGGCTGAAGCTTTCTTT.

In its sample, this clonotype was seen a few times. CDR3 nucleotide sequence: TGCAGCGTTTCAGTCGGATCCTCAACTAATGAAAAACTGTTTTTT. This codes for CSVSVGSSTNEKLFF. V usage is TRBV29-1 and J usage is TRBJ1-4; no clear D. The CDR3 consists of 15 residues. Germline V gene lookup returns CDR1 SQVTM and CDR2 ANQGSEA. The V end was cut by 5 bases, the J end by 0 bases, with 13 bases between.

This clonotype was counted only a few times. The chain is built from TRBV30 and TRBJ2-7; D possibly corresponds to TRBD2 (5 bases). Trimming removed 2 bases at V and 1 base at J, with 12 bases between. CDR1 GTSNPN and CDR2 SVGIG come from the germline V gene (reference sequence). CDR3 size: 14 residues. CDR3 sequence: CAWSFPGFSYEQYF. The CDR3 DNA reads TGTGCCTGGAGTTTCCCGGGATTTTCCTACGAGCAGTACTTC.

This clonotype was detected only a few times. V usage is TRBV29-1 and J usage is TRBJ1-2; 8 bases agree with TRBD1. Germline values: CDR1 SQVTM, CDR2 ANQGSEA. Trimming at V came to 8 bases and at J to 0 bases, leaving 11 bases not matched to a gene. This CDR3 region has 15 residues. DNA of the CDR3: TGCAGCTTTGCCACTCAGGGGGCGTCTAACTATGGCTACACCTTC. Translated, it gives CSFATQGASNYGYTF.